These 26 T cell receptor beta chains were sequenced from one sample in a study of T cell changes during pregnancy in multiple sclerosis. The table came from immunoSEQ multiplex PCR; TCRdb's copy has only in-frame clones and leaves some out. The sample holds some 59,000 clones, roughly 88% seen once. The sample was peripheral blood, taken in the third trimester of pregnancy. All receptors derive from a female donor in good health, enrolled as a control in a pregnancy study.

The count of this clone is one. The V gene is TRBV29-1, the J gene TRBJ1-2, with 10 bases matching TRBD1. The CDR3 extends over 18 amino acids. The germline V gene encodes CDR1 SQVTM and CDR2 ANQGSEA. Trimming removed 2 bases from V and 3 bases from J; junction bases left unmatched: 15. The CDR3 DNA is TGCAGCGTTGAACCACCAGACCCTAGGGGGACAGGGGACTATGGCTACACCTTC. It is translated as CSVEPPDPRGTGDYGYTF.

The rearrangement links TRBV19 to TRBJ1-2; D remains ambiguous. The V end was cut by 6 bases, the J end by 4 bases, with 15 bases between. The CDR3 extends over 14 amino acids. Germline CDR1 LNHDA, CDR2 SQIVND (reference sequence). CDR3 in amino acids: CASSNDHTSYGYTF. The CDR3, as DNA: TGTGCCAGTAGCAACGATCACACCAGCTATGGCTACACCTTC.

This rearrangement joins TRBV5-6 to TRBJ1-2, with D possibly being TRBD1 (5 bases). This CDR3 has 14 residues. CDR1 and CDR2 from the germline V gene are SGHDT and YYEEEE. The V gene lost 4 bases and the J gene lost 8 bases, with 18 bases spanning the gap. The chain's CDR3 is CASSDPGIMEGYTF. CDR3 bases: TGTGCCAGCAGCGACCCAGGGATCATGGAGGGCTACACCTTC.

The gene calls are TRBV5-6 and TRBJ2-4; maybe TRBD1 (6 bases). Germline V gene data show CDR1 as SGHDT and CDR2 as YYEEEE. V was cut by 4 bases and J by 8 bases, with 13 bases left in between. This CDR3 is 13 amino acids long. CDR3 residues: CASSIAQGHIQYF. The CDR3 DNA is TGTGCCAGCAGCATAGCACAGGGTCACATTCAGTACTTC.

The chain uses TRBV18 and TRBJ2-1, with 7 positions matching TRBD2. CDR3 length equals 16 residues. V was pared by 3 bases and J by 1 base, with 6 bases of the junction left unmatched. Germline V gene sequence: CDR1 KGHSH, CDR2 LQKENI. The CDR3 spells CASSPTSAGSYNEQFF. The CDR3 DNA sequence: TGTGCCAGCTCACCTACTAGCGCAGGATCCTACAATGAGCAGTTCTTC.

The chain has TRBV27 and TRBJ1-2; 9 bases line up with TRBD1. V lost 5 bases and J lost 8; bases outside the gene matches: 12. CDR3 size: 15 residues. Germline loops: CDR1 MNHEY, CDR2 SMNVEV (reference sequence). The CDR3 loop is CASSTRQGVTMGYTF. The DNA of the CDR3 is TGTGCCAGCAGTACCCGACAGGGGGTGACTATGGGCTACACCTTC.

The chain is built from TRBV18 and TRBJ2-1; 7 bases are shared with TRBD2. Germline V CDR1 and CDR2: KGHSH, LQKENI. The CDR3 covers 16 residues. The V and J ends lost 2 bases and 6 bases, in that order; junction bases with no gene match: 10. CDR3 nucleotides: TGTGCCAGCTCACCAGGCGATAGCGGGCCGTCCAATGAGCAGTTCTTC. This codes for CASSPGDSGPSNEQFF.

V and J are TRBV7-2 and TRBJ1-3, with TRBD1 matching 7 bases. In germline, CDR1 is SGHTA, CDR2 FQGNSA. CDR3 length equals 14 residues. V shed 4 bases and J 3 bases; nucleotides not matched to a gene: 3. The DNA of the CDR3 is TGTGCCAGCAGCTACAGGGGCCGTGGAAACACCATATATTTT. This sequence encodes CASSYRGRGNTIYF.

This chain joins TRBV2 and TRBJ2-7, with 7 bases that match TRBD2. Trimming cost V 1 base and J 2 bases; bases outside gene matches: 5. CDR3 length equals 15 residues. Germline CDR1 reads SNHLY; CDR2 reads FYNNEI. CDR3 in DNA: TGTGCCAGCAGTGAAGGGGGCGGGGGTACCTACGAGCAGTACTTC. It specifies CASSEGGGGTYEQYF.

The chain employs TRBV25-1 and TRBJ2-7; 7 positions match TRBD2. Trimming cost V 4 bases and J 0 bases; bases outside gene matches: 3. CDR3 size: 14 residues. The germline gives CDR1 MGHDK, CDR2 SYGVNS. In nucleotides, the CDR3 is TGTGCCAGCAGTGGGGGAGGGCCCTCCTACGAGCAGTACTTC. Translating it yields CASSGGGPSYEQYF.

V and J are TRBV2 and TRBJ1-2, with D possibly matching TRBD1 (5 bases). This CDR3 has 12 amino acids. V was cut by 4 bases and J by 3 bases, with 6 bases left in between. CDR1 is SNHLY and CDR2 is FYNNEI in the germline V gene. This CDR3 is CASSGGDYGYTF. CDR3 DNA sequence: TGTGCCAGCAGTGGGGGGGACTATGGCTACACCTTC.

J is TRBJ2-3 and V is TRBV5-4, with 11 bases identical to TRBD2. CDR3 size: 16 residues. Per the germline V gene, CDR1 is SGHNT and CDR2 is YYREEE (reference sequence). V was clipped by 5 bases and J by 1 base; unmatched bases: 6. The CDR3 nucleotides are TGTGCCAGCAGGCGGACTAGCGGGTGGGGCACAGATACGCAGTATTTT. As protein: CASRRTSGWGTDTQYF.

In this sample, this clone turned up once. CDR3 protein: CASSLSPDRENTIYF. CDR3 in DNA: TGTGCCAGCAGCTTGAGCCCGGACAGGGAAAACACCATATATTTT. This chain uses TRBV5-4 with TRBJ1-3, with 8 bases aligning to TRBD1. This CDR3 region has 15 residues. After removal of 1 base from V and 6 bases from J, the junction contained 6 bases not matched to a gene. From germline, CDR1 is SGHNT and CDR2 YYREEE (reference sequence).

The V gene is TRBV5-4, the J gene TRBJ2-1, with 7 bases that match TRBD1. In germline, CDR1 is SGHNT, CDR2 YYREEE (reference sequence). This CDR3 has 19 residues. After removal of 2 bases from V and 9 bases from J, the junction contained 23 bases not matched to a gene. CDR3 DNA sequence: TGTGCCAGCAGCTTTTCATTGGCTTTGGTCGTCATCAGGGACAGTGAGCAGTTCTTC. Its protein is CASSFSLALVVIRDSEQFF.

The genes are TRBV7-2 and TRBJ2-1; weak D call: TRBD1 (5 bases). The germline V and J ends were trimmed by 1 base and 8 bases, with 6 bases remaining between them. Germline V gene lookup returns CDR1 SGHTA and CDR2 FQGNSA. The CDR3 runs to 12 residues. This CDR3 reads CASSLGGHEQFF. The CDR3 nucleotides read TGTGCCAGCAGCTTAGGGGGCCATGAGCAGTTCTTC. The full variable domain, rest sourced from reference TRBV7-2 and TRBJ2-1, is GAGVSQSPSNKVTEKGKDVELRCDPISGHTALYWYRQSLGQGLEFLIYFQGNSAPDKSGLPSDRFSAERTGGSVSTLTIQRTQQEDSAVYLCASSLGGHEQFFGPGTRLTVL.

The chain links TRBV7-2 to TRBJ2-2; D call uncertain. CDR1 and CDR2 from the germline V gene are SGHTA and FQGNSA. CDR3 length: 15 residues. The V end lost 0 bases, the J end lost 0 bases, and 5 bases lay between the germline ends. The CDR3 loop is CASSLAAANTGELFF. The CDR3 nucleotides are TGTGCCAGCAGCTTAGCGGCAGCGAACACCGGGGAGCTGTTTTTT.

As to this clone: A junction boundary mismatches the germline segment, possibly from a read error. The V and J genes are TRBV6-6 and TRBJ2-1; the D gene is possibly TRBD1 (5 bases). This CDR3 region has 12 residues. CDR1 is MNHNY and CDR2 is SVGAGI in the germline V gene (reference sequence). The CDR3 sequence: CASTRASTEPFF. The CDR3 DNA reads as TGTGCCAGCACCAGGGCTAGTACGGAGCCGTTCTTC.

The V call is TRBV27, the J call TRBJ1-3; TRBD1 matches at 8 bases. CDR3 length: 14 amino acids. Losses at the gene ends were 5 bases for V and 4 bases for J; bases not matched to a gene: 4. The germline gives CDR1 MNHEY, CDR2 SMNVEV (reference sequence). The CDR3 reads CASSARGLGNTIYF. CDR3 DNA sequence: TGTGCCAGCAGTGCCAGGGGGCTAGGAAACACCATATATTTT.

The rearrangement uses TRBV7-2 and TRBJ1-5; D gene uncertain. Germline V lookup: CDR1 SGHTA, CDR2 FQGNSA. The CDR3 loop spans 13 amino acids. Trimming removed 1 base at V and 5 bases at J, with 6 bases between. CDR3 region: CASSLDTYQPQHF. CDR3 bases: TGTGCCAGCAGCTTAGACACATATCAGCCCCAGCATTTT. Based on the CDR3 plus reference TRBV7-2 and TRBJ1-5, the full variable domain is GAGVSQSPSNKVTEKGKDVELRCDPISGHTALYWYRQSLGQGLEFLIYFQGNSAPDKSGLPSDRFSAERTGGSVSTLTIQRTQQEDSAVYLCASSLDTYQPQHFGDGTRLSIL.

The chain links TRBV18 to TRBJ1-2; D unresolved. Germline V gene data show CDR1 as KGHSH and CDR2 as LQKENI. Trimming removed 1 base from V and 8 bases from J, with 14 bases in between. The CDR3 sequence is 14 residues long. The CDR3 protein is CASSPQAGAEGYTF. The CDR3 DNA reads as TGTGCCAGCTCACCACAGGCGGGAGCGGAGGGCTACACCTTC.

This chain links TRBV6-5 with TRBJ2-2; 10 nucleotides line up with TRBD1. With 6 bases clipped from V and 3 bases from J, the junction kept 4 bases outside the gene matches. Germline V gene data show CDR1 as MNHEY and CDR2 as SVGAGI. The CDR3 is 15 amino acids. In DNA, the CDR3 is TGTGCCAGCAGCACGGACAGGGGGGACACCGGGGAGCTGTTTTTT. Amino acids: CASSTDRGDTGELFF.

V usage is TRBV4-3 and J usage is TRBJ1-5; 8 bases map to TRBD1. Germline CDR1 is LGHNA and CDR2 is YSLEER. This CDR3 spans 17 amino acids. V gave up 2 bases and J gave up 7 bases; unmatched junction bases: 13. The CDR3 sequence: CASSQPSTQGAAQPQHF. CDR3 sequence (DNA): TGCGCCAGCAGCCAACCATCGACCCAGGGGGCGGCCCAGCCCCAGCATTTT.

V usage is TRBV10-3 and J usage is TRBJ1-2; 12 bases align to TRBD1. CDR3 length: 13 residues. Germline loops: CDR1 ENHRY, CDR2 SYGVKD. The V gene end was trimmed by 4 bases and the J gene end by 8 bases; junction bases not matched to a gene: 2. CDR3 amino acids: CAISAGTGGGYTF. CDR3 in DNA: TGTGCCATCAGTGCCGGGACAGGGGGCGGCTACACCTTC.

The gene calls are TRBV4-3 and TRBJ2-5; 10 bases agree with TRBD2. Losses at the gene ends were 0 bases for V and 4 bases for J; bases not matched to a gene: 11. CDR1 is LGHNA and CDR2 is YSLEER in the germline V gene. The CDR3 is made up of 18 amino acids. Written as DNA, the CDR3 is TGCGCCAGCAGCCAAGATGGGAGCGGGGGGGCTTCCGGAGAGACCCAGTACTTC. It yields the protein CASSQDGSGGASGETQYF.

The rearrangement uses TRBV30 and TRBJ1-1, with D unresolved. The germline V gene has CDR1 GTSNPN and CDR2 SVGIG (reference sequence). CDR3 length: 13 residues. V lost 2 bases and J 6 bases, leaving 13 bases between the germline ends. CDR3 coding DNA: TGTGCCTGGAGTCTGACGGGTCTTGCTGAAGCTTTCTTT. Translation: CAWSLTGLAEAFF.

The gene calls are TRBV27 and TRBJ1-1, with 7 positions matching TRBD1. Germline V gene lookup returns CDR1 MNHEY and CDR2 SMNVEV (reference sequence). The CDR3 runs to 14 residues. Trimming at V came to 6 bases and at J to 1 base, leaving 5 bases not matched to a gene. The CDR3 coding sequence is TGTGCCAGCAGCCCGGGACAGTGGAACACTGAAGCTTTCTTT. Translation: CASSPGQWNTEAFF.